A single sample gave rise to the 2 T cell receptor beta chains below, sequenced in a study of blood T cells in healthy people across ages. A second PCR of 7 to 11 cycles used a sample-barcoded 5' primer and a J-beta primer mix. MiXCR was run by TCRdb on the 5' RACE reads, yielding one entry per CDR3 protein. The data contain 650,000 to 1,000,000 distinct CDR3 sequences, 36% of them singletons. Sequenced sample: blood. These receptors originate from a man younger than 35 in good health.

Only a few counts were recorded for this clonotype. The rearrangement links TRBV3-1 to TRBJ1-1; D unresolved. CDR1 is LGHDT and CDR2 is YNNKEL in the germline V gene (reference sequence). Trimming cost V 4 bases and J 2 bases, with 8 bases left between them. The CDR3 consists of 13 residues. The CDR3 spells CASSRLGNTEAFF. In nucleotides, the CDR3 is TGTGCCAGCAGCCGTCTGGGAAACACTGAAGCTTTCTTT.

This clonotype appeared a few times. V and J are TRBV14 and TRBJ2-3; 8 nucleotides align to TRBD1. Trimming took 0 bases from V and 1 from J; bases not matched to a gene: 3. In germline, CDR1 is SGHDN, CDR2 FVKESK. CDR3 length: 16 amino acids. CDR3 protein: CASSQDEQGGTDTQYF. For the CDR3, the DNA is TGTGCCAGCAGCCAAGATGAACAGGGGGGCACAGATACGCAGTATTTT.